This T cell receptor beta chain is drawn from a study of cytomegalovirus exposure and HLA in healthy donors (dated by TCRdb to 2016 to 2017). Regarding the complete study: An earlier analysis of 587 of the donors reported 250 to 350 Gb of sequence data and 95 million to 120 million unique TCR beta sequences obtained from approximately 180 million T cells. An early release covering 500 to 750 HLA-typed donors comprised approximately 300 gigabases of sequencing data and around 86 million unique TCR sequences. Of the roughly 400 genotyped donors, 80% to 90% were placed in the genetic ancestry cluster associated with self-reported Caucasian donors. The study aimed to test whether cataloging public T cell receptors could reveal signatures of past pathogen exposure. The study profiled the T cell repertoires of under 850 subjects by immunosequencing and related them to cytomegalovirus serostatus. A separate validation cohort of 100 to 150 different subjects was used in addition to the approximately 700-subject first cohort. To predict cytomegalovirus infection status, the study brought together high-throughput TCR immunosequencing, statistical association of individual TCRs with disease status, and machine learning. To study patterns of TCR occurrence, a later analysis re-analyzed previously published TCR beta repertoires from under 750 donors and added high-resolution HLA genotyping. Rather than using new phenotypic data, the later analysis identified candidate immune exposures from TCR beta sequences and from how often those sequences occurred across donors. To decide whether each TCR beta V gene segment behaved as functional or pseudogenic, an earlier analysis of approximately 620 of the donors relied on high-throughput TCR beta sequencing. Donor age, sex, ethnicity and CMV serostatus were compiled alongside the repertoire data. A later genetic analysis used genome-wide SNP genotypes for 398 of the 666 donors, treating that subset as a discovery cohort. Every discovery cohort repertoire had been produced on one sequencing platform. Both class I and class II loci were covered by HLA typing, at four-digit resolution. The number of donors typed differed by locus, with about 629-640 for A, B, C, DRB1 and DQB1, around 560 for DQA1, 606 for DPA1, and around 450 for DPB1. About five DR-DQ haplotypes were treated as single units for association and clustering because of strong linkage in the cohort. Across 398 genotyped donors of the cohort, an average of about 250,000 unique TCR beta nucleotide sequences per donor were sequenced, and around 20% of those sequences were non-productive.

Notes on this clone: Its antigen specificity is not known. No per-base quality is available; no much larger clone lies one base away.

The study at large found these results: The classifier was reported to diagnose cytomegalovirus status with high specificity and sensitivity in both the original cohort and the validation cohort. Because the 87-base-pair reads could not distinguish some IMGT-functional V segments, including TRBV6-2 and TRBV6-3, those segments were excluded. Approximately 16 rarely observed V segments, including chromosome 9 orphons, were excluded from the earlier analysis of 550 to 700 of the donors because counts were too low. A later analysis found that HLA-associated TCR beta chains were more clonally expanded and had lower generation probabilities than equally common non-associated chains. V-gene and J-gene trimming of TCR beta chains was associated with a missense DCLRE1C variant in a later genetic analysis, and the association was replicated in an independent cohort. In a later analysis, several top co-occurrence clusters were reported to appear linked to parvovirus B19, influenza, CMV and Epstein-Barr virus. In a later analysis, most CMV-associated TCR beta chains were found to appear HLA-restricted, with HLA associations seemingly driven largely by CMV exposure. When HLA alleles, especially DR and DQ, strongly co-occurred, attributing TCR associations to individual alleles was difficult. The only immune exposure information available for the cohort was CMV serostatus. Broadly in line with IMGT annotations, most TCR beta V segments showed up in productive rearrangements about 87% or about 30% of the time in an earlier analysis of some 590 of the donors. A further reported finding was that TCR beta sequences accurately predicted the HLA-A and HLA-B alleles for most subjects in the first cohort. The study listed 150 to 200 TCR beta chains as associated with cytomegalovirus. Most TCR sequences were seen in very few donors, while some public TCRs were found in many individuals. Specific HLA alleles were associated with 16,951 TCR beta sequences at a false discovery rate of 0.05 in a later analysis. Because some donors lacked HLA typing at each locus, the association tests relied only on the typed subset. The authors suggested that the approach could potentially be extended to other disease states and immunological phenotypes. In a later analysis, TCR association rates were found to vary across HLA loci, with the most associated TCRs seen for DRB1 alleles and the fewest for HLA-C alleles. Linkage disequilibrium might explain the correlated functional status among segregating V segments, but an unknown experimental factor could not be excluded. The presence/absence analyses assumed that sequencing depth was roughly uniform across donors, and that assumption may not be true. A cluster of highly shared sequence variants was judged likely to represent a technical artifact of the sequencing pipeline. A later genetic analysis reported fewer N-insertions in productive TCRs among donors in an Asian-associated ancestry cluster than the roughly 640-donor mean. In vitro tests confirmed that a few of the cytomegalovirus-associated TCR beta chains recognize cytomegalovirus antigens. Only TCR beta chains were sequenced in this cohort, and the absence of alpha or paired-chain data limited detectable features.

The library was produced with the immunoSEQ multiplex PCR assay. A mixture of 60 forward primers for TCR Vbeta segments and 13 reverse primers for TCR Jbeta segments was used in the multiplex PCR. The CDR3 region of rearranged TCR beta genes was amplified from genomic DNA by a multiplex PCR assay. On the Illumina HiSeq System, the amplified TCR beta libraries were sequenced as 87-base-pair reads. The source study handled its data this way. In a later analysis, 80 million or so unique TCR beta chains were counted across the 666 repertoires, and roughly 11 million of these chains were shared by at least two donors. A nearest-neighbor algorithm error-corrected the raw reads and collapsed the reads into unique sequences, merging closely related sequences to remove PCR and sequencing errors. V, D and J gene segments were assigned by aligning CDR3 sequences to IMGT reference sequences. For a sequence to be retained, at least a six-nucleotide match to both a V gene segment and a J gene segment was required. A rearrangement was called productive if the CDR3 had no stop codons and remained in frame with V and J, and every other rearrangement was called non-productive. Following IMGT convention, CDR3 was defined as the stretch from the second conserved V-encoded cysteine up to the conserved J-encoded phenylalanine. The earlier analysis of 450 to 750 of the donors excluded any sequence lacking an unambiguous match to a single V gene segment. In an earlier analysis of around 590 of the donors, a V segment was called functional when productive rearrangements were above 56.7%, and segregating when the standard deviation between donors exceeded 5%. To diagnose cytomegalovirus status from the catalog of TCR beta chain sequences, a statistical classification framework was built. In a later analysis, TCR nucleotide sequences were compared against IMGT/GENE-DB human TR gene sequences so that V and J genes could be assigned. Using the TCRdist pipeline, a later analysis assigned CDR3 sequences along with most-parsimonious VDJ recombination scenarios. In a later analysis, each TCR beta chain was defined by its CDR3 amino acid sequence together with its V-gene family, and reads without a unique V-gene family were excluded. To address suspected cross-contamination and a sequencing artifact, a later analysis removed roughly 580 highly shared, low-generation-probability nucleotide sequences. For each public chain, a later analysis derived a clonal expansion index from normalized ranks of inferred template counts within each repertoire. Generation probabilities in a later analysis came from a VDJ recombination model fitted to out-of-frame rearrangements, and those results were checked against IGoR. In a later analysis, TCR-TCR, TCR-HLA and TCR-CMV co-occurrence was scored with hypergeometric tests, and a repertoire-size bias correction was applied to TCR pairs. A later analysis estimated false discovery rates by permuting HLA or CMV assignments 20 times. In a later analysis, co-occurring TCRs were grouped using DBSCAN, with TCRdist sequence similarity added in when clustering inside HLA-allele-positive subsets. Co-occurrence clustering excluded repertoires with fewer than 30,000 or more than 120,000 public chains, plus five with anomalous nucleotide sharing. The immuneACCESS repertoire file appears here via TCRdb, limited to in-frame rearrangements. These files lack a portion of the clones; in checked studies, under half of the deficit traces to unresolved V genes, and the cause of the others is not known. That table gives V, J and clone size, and the DNA gave D and trimming. The sample has approximately 100,000 clones on record, approximately 70% of them singletons. The top ten clones comprise more than 4.5% of the sample.

Including the terminal cysteine and phenylalanine, the CDR3 comprises 12 residues. Kept here is only the CDR3 DNA, which spans 36 bases and is read in frame from base 1. Taken from the germline V gene, the CDR1 and CDR2 loops are SGHAT and FQNNGV. V gives up 6 bases and J gives up 5 bases, and the segment between their germline ends measures 11 bases. In total, 666 healthy bone marrow donors made up the cohort. At the time of sampling, all cohort members were nominally healthy, though unrecorded immune exposures were likely present. The donor was CMV seropositive and belonged to the group of a few hundred seropositive cohort members. Each donor provided a peripheral blood sample, and peripheral blood mononuclear cells were used for TCR beta sequencing. Genomic DNA extraction from the blood cell samples was performed with the Qiagen DNeasy Blood Extraction Kit.

The chain was built from TRBV11-2 and TRBJ2-7, with a tentative D gene TRBD1 over 6 matching bases. This sequence originates from a woman in her late teens or twenties in good health and CMV-seropositive. Input material: PBMCs. The CDR3 in this case is CASRQTGNEQYF. The DNA sequence is TGTGCCAGCAGGCAAACAGGGAACGAGCAGTACTTC.